This T cell receptor (beta chain) came from a study of blood T cell repertoires in COVID-19. Study context: Whether acute or convalescent, the COVID-19 samples came from the United States, Italy and Spain.

Method: immunoSEQ multiplex PCR; TCRdb's copy keeps in-frame clones and lacks some. The sample carries over 100,000 clones, over 70% recorded once. This CDR3 is built from 14 residues. The germline V and J ends were trimmed by 6 bases and 1 base, with 9 bases remaining between them. The germline V gene has CDR1 ENHRY and CDR2 SYGVKD. The sample taken for sequencing was peripheral blood. The sequence was collected from a woman in her fifties or sixties with acute or convalescent COVID-19. This rearrangement joins TRBV10-3 to TRBJ1-4; tentatively, D is TRBD1 (6 bases). The CDR3 spells CAIRKDRTNEKLFF. The CDR3 region has the DNA TGTGCCATCAGAAAGGACAGAACTAATGAAAAACTGTTTTTT.